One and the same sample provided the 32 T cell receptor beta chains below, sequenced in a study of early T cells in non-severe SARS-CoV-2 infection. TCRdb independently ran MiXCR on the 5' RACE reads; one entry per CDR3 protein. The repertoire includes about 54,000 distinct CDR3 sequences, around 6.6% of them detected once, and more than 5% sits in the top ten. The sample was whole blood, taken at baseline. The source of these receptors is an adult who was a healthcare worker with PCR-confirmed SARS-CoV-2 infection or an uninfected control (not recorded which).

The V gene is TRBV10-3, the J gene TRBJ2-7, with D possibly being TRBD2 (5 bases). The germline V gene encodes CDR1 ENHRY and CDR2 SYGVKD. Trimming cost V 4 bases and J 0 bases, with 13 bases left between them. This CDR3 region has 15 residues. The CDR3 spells CAISVGSRGSYEQYF. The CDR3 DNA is TGTGCCATCAGTGTGGGGTCCCGGGGCTCCTACGAGCAGTACTTC.

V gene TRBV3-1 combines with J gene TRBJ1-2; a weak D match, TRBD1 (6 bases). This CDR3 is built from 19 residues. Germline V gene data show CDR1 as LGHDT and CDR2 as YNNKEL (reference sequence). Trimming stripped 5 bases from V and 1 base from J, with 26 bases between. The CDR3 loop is CASSSAGQPPGHINYGYTF. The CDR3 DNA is TGTGCCAGCAGCTCCGCGGGTCAGCCGCCGGGACATATTAACTATGGCTACACCTTC.

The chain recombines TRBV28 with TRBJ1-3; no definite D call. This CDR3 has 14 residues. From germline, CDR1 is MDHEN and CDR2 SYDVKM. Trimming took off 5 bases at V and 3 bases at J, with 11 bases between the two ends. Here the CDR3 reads CASSLWEIGNTIYF. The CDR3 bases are TGTGCCAGCAGTCTCTGGGAGATTGGAAACACCATATATTTT.

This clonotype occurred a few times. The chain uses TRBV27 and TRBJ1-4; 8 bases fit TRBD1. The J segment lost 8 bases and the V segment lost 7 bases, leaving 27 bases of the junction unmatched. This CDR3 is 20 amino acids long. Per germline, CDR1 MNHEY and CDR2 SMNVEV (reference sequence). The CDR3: CASTQHQPWDRTLRVEKLFF. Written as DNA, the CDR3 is TGTGCCAGCACTCAGCACCAGCCCTGGGACAGGACGCTAAGAGTGGAAAAACTGTTTTTT. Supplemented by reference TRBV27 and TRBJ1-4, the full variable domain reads EAQVTQNPRYLITVTGKKLTVTCSQNMNHEYMSWYRQDPGLGLRQIYYSMNVEVTDKGDVPEGYKVSRKEKRNFPLILESPSPNQTSLYFCASTQHQPWDRTLRVEKLFFGSGTQLSVL.

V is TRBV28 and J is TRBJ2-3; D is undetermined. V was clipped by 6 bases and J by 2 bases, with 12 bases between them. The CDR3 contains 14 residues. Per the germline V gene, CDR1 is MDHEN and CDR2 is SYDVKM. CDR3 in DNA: TGTGCCAGCAGCCTTACCGGGTCCACAGATACGCAGTATTTT. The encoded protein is CASSLTGSTDTQYF.

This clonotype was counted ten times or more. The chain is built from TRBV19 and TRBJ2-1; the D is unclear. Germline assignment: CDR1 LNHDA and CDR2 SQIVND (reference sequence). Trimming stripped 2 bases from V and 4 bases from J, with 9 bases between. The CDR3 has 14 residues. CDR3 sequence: CASSITSSYNEQFF. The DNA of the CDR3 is TGTGCCAGTAGTATAACCAGTTCATACAATGAGCAGTTCTTC.

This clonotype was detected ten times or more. CDR3 nucleotide sequence: TGTGCCAGCAGCCCTCGGGCGGCTACCTACGAGCAGTACTTC. Translating it yields CASSPRAATYEQYF. This rearrangement joins TRBV5-8 to TRBJ2-7; D gene ambiguous. Trimming cost V 4 bases and J 2 bases, with 13 bases left between them. The CDR3 runs to 14 residues. Germline CDR1 is SGHTS and CDR2 is YDEGEE. The full variable domain, rest sourced from reference TRBV5-8 and TRBJ2-7, is EAGVTQSPTHLIKTRGQQATLRCSPISGHTSVYWYQQALGLGLQFLLWYDEGEERNRGNFPPRFSGRQFPNYSSELNVNALELEDSALYLCASSPRAATYEQYFGPGTRLTVT.

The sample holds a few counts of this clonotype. This CDR3 reads CSFTGTNQETQYF. The CDR3 DNA reads as TGCAGTTTTACCGGGACCAACCAAGAGACCCAGTACTTC. The rearrangement uses TRBV20-1 and TRBJ2-5; D could derive from TRBD1 or TRBD2 (5 bases each). Trimming left V 8 bases short and J 0 bases short, with 13 bases between. This CDR3 is built from 13 residues. Per the germline V gene, CDR1 is DFQATT and CDR2 is SNEGSKA (reference sequence).

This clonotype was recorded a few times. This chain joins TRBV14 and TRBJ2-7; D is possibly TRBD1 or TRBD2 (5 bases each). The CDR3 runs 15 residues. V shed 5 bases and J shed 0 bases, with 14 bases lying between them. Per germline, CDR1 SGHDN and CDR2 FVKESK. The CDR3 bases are TGTGCCAGCAGCGGGGGAAAGGGTATCTCCTACGAGCAGTACTTC. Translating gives CASSGGKGISYEQYF.

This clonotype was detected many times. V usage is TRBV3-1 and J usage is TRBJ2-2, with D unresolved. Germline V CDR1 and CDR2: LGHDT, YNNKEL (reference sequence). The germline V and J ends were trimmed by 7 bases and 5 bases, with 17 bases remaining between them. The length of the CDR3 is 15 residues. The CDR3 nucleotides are TGTGCCAGCACCCAGTGGGGTTACGGTACCGGGGAGCTGTTTTTT. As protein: CASTQWGYGTGELFF.

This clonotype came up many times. The CDR3 bases are TGTGCCAGTATGGGGGACAGCAGAAGGAATGGCTACACCTTC. Translation gives CASMGDSRRNGYTF. The chain carries TRBV19 and TRBJ1-2; 7 positions match TRBD1. The CDR3 spans 14 residues. Looked up from germline, CDR1 is LNHDA and CDR2 is SQIVND (reference sequence). The ends lost 7 bases at V and 6 bases at J; junction bases unmatched: 11.

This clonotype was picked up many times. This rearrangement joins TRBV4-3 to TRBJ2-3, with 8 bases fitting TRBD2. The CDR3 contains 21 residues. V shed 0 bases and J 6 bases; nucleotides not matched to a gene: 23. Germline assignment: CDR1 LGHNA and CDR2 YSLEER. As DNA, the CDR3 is TGCGCCAGCAGCCAAGATATACGTCGGGGGCTAGCGGGCGGGAACAGGGATACGCAGTATTTT. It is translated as CASSQDIRRGLAGGNRDTQYF.

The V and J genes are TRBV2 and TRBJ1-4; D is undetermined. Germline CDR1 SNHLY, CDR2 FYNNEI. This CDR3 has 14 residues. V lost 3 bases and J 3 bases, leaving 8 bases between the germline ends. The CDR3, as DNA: TGTGCCAGCAGTGAGGGATACTCTAATGAAAAACTGTTTTTT. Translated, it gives CASSEGYSNEKLFF.

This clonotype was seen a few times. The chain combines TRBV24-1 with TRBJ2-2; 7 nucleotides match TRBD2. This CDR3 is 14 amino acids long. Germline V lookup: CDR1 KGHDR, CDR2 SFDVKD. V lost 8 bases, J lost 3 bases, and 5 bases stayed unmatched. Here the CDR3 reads CATTNAGDTGELFF. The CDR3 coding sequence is TGTGCCACCACAAACGCGGGGGACACCGGGGAGCTGTTTTTT.

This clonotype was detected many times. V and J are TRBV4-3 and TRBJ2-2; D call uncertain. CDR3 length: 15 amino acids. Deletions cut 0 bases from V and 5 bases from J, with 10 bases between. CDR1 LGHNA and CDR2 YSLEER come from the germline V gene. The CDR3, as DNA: TGCGCCAGCAGCCAAGAGTCCACGCGGACCGGGGAGCTGTTTTTT. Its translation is CASSQESTRTGELFF.

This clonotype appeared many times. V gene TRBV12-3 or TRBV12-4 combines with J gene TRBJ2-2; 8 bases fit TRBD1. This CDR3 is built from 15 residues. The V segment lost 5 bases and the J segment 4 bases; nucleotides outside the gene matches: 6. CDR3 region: CASSQFDRGTGELFF. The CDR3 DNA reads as TGTGCCAGCAGTCAGTTTGACAGGGGCACCGGGGAGCTGTTTTTT.

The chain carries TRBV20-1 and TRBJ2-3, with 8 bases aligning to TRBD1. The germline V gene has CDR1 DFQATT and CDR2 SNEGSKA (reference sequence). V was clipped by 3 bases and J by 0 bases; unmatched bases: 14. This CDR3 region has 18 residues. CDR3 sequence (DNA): TGCAGTGCTAGTCTGAGCCCCGGGCAGGGGGCTAGCACAGATACGCAGTATTTT. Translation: CSASLSPGQGASTDTQYF.

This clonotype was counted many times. The DNA of the CDR3 is TGCGCCAGCAGCCAAGATGAATTAGCTGGAGGTACCGGGGAGCTGTTTTTT. Its translation is CASSQDELAGGTGELFF. The chain has TRBV4-3 and TRBJ2-2; tentative D call: TRBD2 (5 bases). The germline V gene has CDR1 LGHNA and CDR2 YSLEER. The V and J ends lost 0 bases and 5 bases respectively, with 16 bases between them. The CDR3 consists of 17 residues.

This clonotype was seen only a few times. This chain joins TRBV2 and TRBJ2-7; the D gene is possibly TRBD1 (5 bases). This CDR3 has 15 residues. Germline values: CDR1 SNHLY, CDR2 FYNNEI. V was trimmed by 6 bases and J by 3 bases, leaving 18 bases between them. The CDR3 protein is CASRPRSGINYEQYF. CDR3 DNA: TGTGCCAGCAGGCCCCGTTCAGGGATTAACTACGAGCAGTACTTC.

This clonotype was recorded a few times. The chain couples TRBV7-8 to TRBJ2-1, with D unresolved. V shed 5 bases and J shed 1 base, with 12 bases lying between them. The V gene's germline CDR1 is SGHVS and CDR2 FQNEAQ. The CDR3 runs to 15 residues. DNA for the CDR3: TGTGCCAGCAGCCCCTTGTACACGTCCTACAATGAGCAGTTCTTC. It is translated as CASSPLYTSYNEQFF.

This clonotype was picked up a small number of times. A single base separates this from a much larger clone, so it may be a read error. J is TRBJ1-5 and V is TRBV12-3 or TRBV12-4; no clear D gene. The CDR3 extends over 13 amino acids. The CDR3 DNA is TGTACCAGCAGTTTTACTAGCAATCAGCCCCAGCATTTT. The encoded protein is CTSSFTSNQPQHF.

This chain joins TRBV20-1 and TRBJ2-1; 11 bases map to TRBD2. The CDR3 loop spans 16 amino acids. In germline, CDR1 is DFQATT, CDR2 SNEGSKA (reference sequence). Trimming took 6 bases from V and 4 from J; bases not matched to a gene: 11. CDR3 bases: TGCAGTGCGTTACTAGCGGGGGCTTTCTTTTACAATGAGCAGTTCTTC. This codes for CSALLAGAFFYNEQFF.

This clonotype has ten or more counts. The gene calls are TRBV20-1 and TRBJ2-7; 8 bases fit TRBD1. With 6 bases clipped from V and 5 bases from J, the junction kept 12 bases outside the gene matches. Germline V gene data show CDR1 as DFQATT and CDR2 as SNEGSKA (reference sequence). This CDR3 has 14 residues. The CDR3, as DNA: TGCAGTGCCAGCCCTGGACAGGGATGGCACGAGCAGTACTTC. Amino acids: CSASPGQGWHEQYF.

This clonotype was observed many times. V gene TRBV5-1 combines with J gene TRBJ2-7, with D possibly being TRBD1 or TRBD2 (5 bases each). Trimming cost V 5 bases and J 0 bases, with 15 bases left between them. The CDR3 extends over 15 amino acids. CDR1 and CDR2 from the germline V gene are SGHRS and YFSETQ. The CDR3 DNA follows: TGCGCCAGCAGTTCCCGGGACCGTGACTCCTACGAGCAGTACTTC. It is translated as CASSSRDRDSYEQYF.

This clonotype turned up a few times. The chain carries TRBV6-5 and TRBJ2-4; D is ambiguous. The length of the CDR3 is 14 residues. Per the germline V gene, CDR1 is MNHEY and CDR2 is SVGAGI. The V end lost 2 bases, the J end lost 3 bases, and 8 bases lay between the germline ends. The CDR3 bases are TGTGCCAGCAGTTACGGCATTAGCAAAAACATTCAGTACTTC. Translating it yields CASSYGISKNIQYF.

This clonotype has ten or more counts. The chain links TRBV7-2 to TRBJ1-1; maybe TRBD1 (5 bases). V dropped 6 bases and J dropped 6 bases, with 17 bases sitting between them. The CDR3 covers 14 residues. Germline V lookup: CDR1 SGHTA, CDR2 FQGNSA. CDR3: CASSFERGTAEAFF. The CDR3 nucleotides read TGTGCCAGCAGTTTTGAAAGGGGAACCGCTGAAGCTTTCTTT.

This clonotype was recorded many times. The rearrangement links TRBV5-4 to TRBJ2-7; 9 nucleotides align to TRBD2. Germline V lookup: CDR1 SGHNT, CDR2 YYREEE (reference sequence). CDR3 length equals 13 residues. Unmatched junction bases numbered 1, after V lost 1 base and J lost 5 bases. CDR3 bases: TGTGCCAGCAGCTTGAGACTAGCGGACGAGCAGTACTTC. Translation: CASSLRLADEQYF.

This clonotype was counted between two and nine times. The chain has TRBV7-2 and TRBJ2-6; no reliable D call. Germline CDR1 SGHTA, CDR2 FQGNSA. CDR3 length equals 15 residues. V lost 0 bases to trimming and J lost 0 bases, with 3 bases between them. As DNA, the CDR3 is TGTGCCAGCAGCTTAGCGCTCTCTGGGGCCAACGTCCTGACTTTC. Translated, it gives CASSLALSGANVLTF.

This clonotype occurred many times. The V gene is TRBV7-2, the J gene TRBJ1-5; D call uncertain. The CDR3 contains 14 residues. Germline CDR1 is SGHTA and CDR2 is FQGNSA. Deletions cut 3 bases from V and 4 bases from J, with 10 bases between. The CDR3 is CASSFVPTNQPQHF. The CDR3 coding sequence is TGTGCCAGCAGCTTTGTGCCCACAAATCAGCCCCAGCATTTT.

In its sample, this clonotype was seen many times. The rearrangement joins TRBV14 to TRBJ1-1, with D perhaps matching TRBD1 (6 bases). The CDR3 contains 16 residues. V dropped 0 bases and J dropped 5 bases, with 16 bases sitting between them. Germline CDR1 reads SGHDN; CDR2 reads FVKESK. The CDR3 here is CASSQEGEGVRTEAFF. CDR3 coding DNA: TGTGCCAGCAGCCAAGAGGGTGAGGGGGTGAGAACTGAAGCTTTCTTT.

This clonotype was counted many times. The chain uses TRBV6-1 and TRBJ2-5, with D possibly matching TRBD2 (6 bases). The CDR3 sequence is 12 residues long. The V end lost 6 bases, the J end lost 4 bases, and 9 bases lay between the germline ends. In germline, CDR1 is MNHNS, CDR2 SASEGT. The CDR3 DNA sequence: TGTGCCAGCAGAGGTAGCGGAGAGACCCAGTACTTC. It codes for CASRGSGETQYF.

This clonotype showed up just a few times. The CDR3 bases are TGTGCCAGCAGCCTGAACAGGGGGCTTATTAGCACCGGGGAGCTGTTTTTT. It encodes CASSLNRGLISTGELFF. The genes are TRBV5-5 and TRBJ2-2; 9 nucleotides line up with TRBD1. CDR1 and CDR2 (germline): SGHKS, YYEKEE (reference sequence). V lost 4 bases and J lost 4; bases outside the gene matches: 11. This CDR3 spans 17 amino acids.